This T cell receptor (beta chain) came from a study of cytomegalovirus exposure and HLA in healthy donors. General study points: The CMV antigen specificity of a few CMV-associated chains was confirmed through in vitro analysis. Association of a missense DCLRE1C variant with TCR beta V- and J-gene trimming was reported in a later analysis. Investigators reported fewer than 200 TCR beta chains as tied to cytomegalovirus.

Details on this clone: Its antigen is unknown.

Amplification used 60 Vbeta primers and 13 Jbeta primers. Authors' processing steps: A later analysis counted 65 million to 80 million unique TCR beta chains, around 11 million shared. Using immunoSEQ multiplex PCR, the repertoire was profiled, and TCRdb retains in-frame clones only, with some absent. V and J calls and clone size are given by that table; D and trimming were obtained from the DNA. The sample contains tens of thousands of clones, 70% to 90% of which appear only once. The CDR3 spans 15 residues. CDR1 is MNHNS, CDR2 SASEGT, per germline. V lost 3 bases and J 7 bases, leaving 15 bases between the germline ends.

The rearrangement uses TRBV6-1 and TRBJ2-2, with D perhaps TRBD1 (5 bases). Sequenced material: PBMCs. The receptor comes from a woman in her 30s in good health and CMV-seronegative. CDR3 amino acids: CASSDDRSPLGELFF. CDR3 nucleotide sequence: TGTGCCAGCAGTGACGACAGATCACCTCTCGGGGAGCTGTTTTTT.